Following are 26 T cell receptor beta chains from one sample sequenced in a study of T cells expressing NK-cell markers. Following a re-call of the 5' RACE reads, TCRdb has one entry per CDR3 protein and lacks DNA. The table counts 130,000 to 150,000 distinct CDR3 sequences; about 12% lies in the top ten. The sample comprised blood T cells: a sorted CD56 or NKG2C T cell subset, CD4+ or CD8+ T cells, or bulk PBMC T cells (not recorded which). The source is a man between 18 and 29 years old in good health.

The chain is built from TRBV6-2 or TRBV6-3 and TRBJ2-1. The CDR3 contains 13 residues. Per the germline V gene, CDR1 is MNHEY and CDR2 is SVGEGT. This chain's CDR3 is CASSSSAYNEQFF.

The chain is built from TRBV19 and TRBJ2-5; checking the TCRdb D call of TRBD1 is not possible without DNA. CDR3 length: 14 amino acids. Germline assignment: CDR1 LNHDA and CDR2 SQIVND (reference sequence). Here the CDR3 reads CASRQQGYQETQYF.

The chain has TRBV7-8 and TRBJ2-1; TCRdb gives TRBD1 as the D gene, but with no DNA this cannot be confirmed. This CDR3 has 15 amino acids. CDR1 SGHVS and CDR2 FQNEAQ come from the germline V gene. The CDR3 protein is CASSPTGDSYNEQFF.

The chain combines TRBV13 with TRBJ2-6. Germline-derived CDR1 and CDR2 are PRHDT and FYEKMQ (reference sequence). The CDR3 is made up of 15 amino acids. This CDR3 reads CASREDGTGANVLTF. Full variable domain (missing parts from reference TRBV13 and TRBJ2-6): AAGVIQSPRHLIKEKRETATLKCYPIPRHDTVYWYQQGPGQDPQFLISFYEKMQSDKGSIPDRFSAQQFSDYHSELNMSSLELGDSALYFCASREDGTGANVLTFGAGSRLTVL.

V usage is TRBV7-8 and J usage is TRBJ2-7; TCRdb reports TRBD1, a call that lacks DNA to check it against. Germline CDR1 and CDR2: SGHVS and FQNEAQ. The CDR3 is 16 residues long. The CDR3 region is CASSFESGLASYEQYF. Looking up the rest from reference TRBV7-8 and TRBJ2-7 gives the full variable domain: GAGVSQSPRYKVAKRGQDVALRCDPISGHVSLFWYQQALGQGPEFLTYFQNEAQLDKSGLPSDRFFAERPEGSVSTLKIQRTQQEDSAVYLCASSFESGLASYEQYFGPGTRLTVT.

The chain carries TRBV4-3 and TRBJ2-7. The CDR3 contains 15 residues. Germline V gene sequence: CDR1 LGHNA, CDR2 YSLEER. The CDR3 sequence: CASSQFSTITYEQYF.

This chain links TRBV27 with TRBJ2-5; as DNA is missing, the TRBD2 call by TCRdb cannot be tested. The CDR3 is made up of 15 amino acids. Germline assignment: CDR1 MNHEY and CDR2 SMNVEV (reference sequence). CDR3 sequence reads: CASSGVSGSLETQYF.

The V gene is TRBV12-3 or TRBV12-4, the J gene TRBJ2-3; absent DNA, TCRdb's TRBD2 call cannot be checked. This CDR3 has 15 residues. CDR3 residues: CASSLDGSPPDTQYF.

This clonotype is called medium-sized based on its frequency. The gene calls are TRBV4-3 and TRBJ2-1; as DNA is missing, the TRBD2 call by TCRdb cannot be tested. The CDR3 sequence is 15 residues long. Germline CDR1 reads LGHNA; CDR2 reads YSLEER. Here the CDR3 reads CASSPSYRLAGEQFF.

The J gene is TRBJ2-1, the V gene TRBV20-1. The CDR3 consists of 11 residues. CDR1 is DFQATT, CDR2 SNEGSKA, per germline (reference sequence). The CDR3 loop is CSAATGNEQFF.

The CDR3 region is CASRDRATDTQYF. This chain joins TRBV6-1 and TRBJ2-3; checking the TCRdb D call of TRBD1 is not possible without DNA. The CDR3 has 13 amino acids. CDR1 and CDR2 from the germline V gene are MNHNS and SASEGT.

This chain uses TRBV10-3 with TRBJ2-1; without DNA, the TCRdb call of TRBD2 cannot be checked. Germline values: CDR1 ENHRY, CDR2 SYGVKD. This CDR3 comprises 16 residues. CDR3 in amino acids: CAITDRSSGAYNEQFF.

The chain uses TRBV6-2 or TRBV6-3 and TRBJ2-3; TCRdb's D gene call, TRBD2, goes unchecked for lack of DNA. Germline CDR1 MNHEY, CDR2 SVGEGT. This CDR3 comprises 14 residues. The chain's CDR3 is CASKLEGGTDTQYF.

This sequence joins TRBV6-1 and TRBJ1-1; TCRdb selects TRBD1, and the lack of DNA leaves this call unchecked. CDR3 length: 15 amino acids. CDR1 is MNHNS and CDR2 is SASEGT in the germline V gene. This CDR3 is CASSRRGQGDTEAFF.

The V call is TRBV30, the J call TRBJ1-2. There are 12 residues in the CDR3. Germline V lookup: CDR1 GTSNPN, CDR2 SVGIG (reference sequence). The CDR3 sequence is CAWSVGDYGYTF.

The chain links TRBV28 to TRBJ2-7; there is no DNA to check the TCRdb D call of TRBD2. The CDR3 spans 16 residues. The germline CDR1 and CDR2 sequences are MDHEN and SYDVKM. The CDR3 protein is CASSFLTSGSSYEQYF.

The chain is built from TRBV4-1 and TRBJ2-1; lacking DNA, the TRBD1 call made by TCRdb goes unchecked. Germline lookup yields CDR1 MGHRA and CDR2 YSYEKL. The CDR3 spans 16 residues. This chain's CDR3 is CASSQGAGTAYNEQFF.

CDR3 residues: CASSFGSEKLFF. This sequence joins TRBV12-3 or TRBV12-4 and TRBJ1-4. CDR3 size: 12 residues.

This chain joins TRBV19 and TRBJ2-1; TCRdb's D call of TRBD2 is untestable without DNA. The CDR3 has 15 amino acids. Germline loops: CDR1 LNHDA, CDR2 SQIVND (reference sequence). The CDR3: CASSIGLAGELEQFF.

The rearrangement links TRBV4-1 to TRBJ1-1. CDR1 MGHRA and CDR2 YSYEKL come from the germline V gene. The CDR3 is made up of 14 amino acids. The CDR3 sequence is CASSLRTGNTEAFF.

The V gene is TRBV6-5, the J gene TRBJ2-5. The CDR3 totals 15 residues. CDR1 MNHEY and CDR2 SVGAGI come from the germline V gene. The CDR3 sequence is CASSYTKGFQETQYF.

The chain has TRBV27 and TRBJ2-3; TCRdb names TRBD2, which stays unverified in the absence of DNA. Germline loops: CDR1 MNHEY, CDR2 SMNVEV (reference sequence). This CDR3 has 16 amino acids. CDR3 region: CASSLIRASGTDTQYF.

The V gene is TRBV12-3 or TRBV12-4, the J gene TRBJ2-4; TCRdb designates TRBD2, a call that cannot be tested without DNA. This CDR3 has 14 residues. Here the CDR3 reads CASSSRLAGSIQYF.

V usage is TRBV18 and J usage is TRBJ2-3; TCRdb proposes TRBD1, but this gene call is untestable without DNA. CDR1 is KGHSH and CDR2 is LQKENI in the germline V gene. The CDR3 is made up of 16 amino acids. CDR3 residues: CASSPGTEASTDTQYF.

This chain joins TRBV5-4 and TRBJ2-5; TCRdb returns TRBD2, unconfirmable since there is no DNA. The CDR3 has 16 amino acids. Per germline, CDR1 SGHNT and CDR2 YYREEE (reference sequence). CDR3 amino acids: CASSLISGRASETQYF.

The V and J genes are TRBV11-3 and TRBJ2-1; TCRdb reports TRBD1, a call that lacks DNA to check it against. Germline CDR1 and CDR2: SGHNT and YENEEA. CDR3 length equals 14 residues. CDR3 sequence: CASTSRDKKNEQFF.